This is a list of T cell receptor beta chains from one sample in a study of tumor and adjacent non-tumor tissue in lung cancer. TCRdb re-analysed the multiplex PCR reads in MiXCR, keeping a single row per CDR3 protein. In the table there are about 80,000 distinct CDR3 sequences, around 80% of which are singletons. Sequencing was carried out using lung tumor tissue. The source is a woman aged 50 to 60 with non-small cell lung cancer. The CDR3 runs from the conserved cysteine through the conserved F or W.

CDR3 | J | V
CASAGTGYYEQYF | TRBJ2-7 | TRBV28
CASSPRTGSSNTEAFF | TRBJ1-1 | TRBV11-3
CASSRGQGDIEAIF | TRBJ1-1 | TRBV4-2
CSARVGLAGAVTNTQYF | TRBJ2-3 | TRBV20-1
CSARDNPGDKVIEQFF | TRBJ2-1 | TRBV20-1
CASSQAKRNGQVTHYF | TRBJ2-5 | TRBV4-1
CASIRLAENEQFF | TRBJ2-1 | TRBV12-3/TRBV12-4
CASRQGSGSGGGKLFF | TRBJ2-2 | TRBV6-1
CASSLSAGAGGNTIYF | TRBJ1-3 | TRBV5-1
CVTSHWDSSYEQYF | TRBJ2-7 | TRBV11-1
CASSLGQDQPQHF | TRBJ1-5 | TRBV7-9
CAIDQATDQETQYF | TRBJ2-5 | TRBV12-3/TRBV12-4
CASSQPSGRAVGTDTQYF | TRBJ2-3 | TRBV28
CASSQLQGAPDTQYF | TRBJ2-3 | TRBV11-2
CSVTTQLANYGYTF | TRBJ1-2 | TRBV20-1
CSVSKEWDTEAFF | TRBJ1-1 | TRBV29-1
CVSRIGETQYF | TRBJ2-5 | TRBV6-2/TRBV6-3